This paragraph reports one TCR beta chain. The germline V and J ends were trimmed by 5 bases and 1 base, with 17 bases remaining between them. This CDR3 is 17 amino acids long. Germline CDR1 reads MNHNS; CDR2 reads SASEGT. TCR beta CDR3 sequences were amplified from RNA transcripts. An initial round of RT-PCR targeting the TCR CDR3 relied on the HTBI primer set. From the multiplex PCR reads, TCRdb called clonotypes with MiXCR, one entry per CDR3 protein. The sample yields under 400,000 distinct CDR3 sequences, roughly a fifth seen once. The sample belongs to a study of T cells in Graves' hyperthyroidism and ophthalmopathy.

The chain uses TRBV6-1 and TRBJ2-2; unclear D gene. This sequence was found in a woman in her fifties or sixties with Graves' hyperthyroidism. The sequenced material came from blood. The CDR3 protein is CASSTPDGRRNTGELFF. Here the CDR3 DNA reads TGTGCCAGCAGTACCCCGGACGGAAGGCGGAACACCGGGGAGCTGTTTTTT.